The present entry profiles one T cell receptor (beta chain) with its context. Its antigen is unknown. At one of its ends the junction is not consistent with the germline gene, which may arise from a read error. This sample stems from a study of T cell responses to AZD1222 COVID-19 vaccine. Study context: Analyses pooled second doses at about 4 or about 12 weeks. Study outcomes and limitations: Clonal diversity may have been underestimated, and the donors were mostly white British, with more females than males. At baseline, seropositivity was found in only six or seven AZD1222 recipients. After the peak T cell response, and only then, were repertoires sampled.

The CDR3 is made up of 15 amino acids. CDR1 is LGHNA and CDR2 is YSLEER in the germline V gene. Measured with immunoSEQ multiplex PCR; TCRdb has only the in-frame clones, and not every one. The data show 150,000 to 200,000 clones, about 90% seen once. Sequenced material: peripheral blood, taken on day 0 of AZD1222 vaccination. This chain links TRBV4-3 with TRBJ1-2; D perhaps matches TRBD1 (6 bases). This clonotype was sampled from an adult in good health. CDR3: CASSQDTNNDRSLDF. The DNA of the CDR3 is TGCGCCAGCAGCCAAGACACTAATAACGACAGGAGCCTCGACTTC.